This T cell receptor beta chain comes out of a study of Graves' ophthalmopathy and Graves' hyperthyroidism. Findings and caveats of the study: For predicting ophthalmopathy progression, the model had around 64% sensitivity and approximately 72% specificity.

Of note for this clonotype: Its target is unknown.

The sequenced template was RNA, covering the TCR beta CDR3 region. Second-round multiplex PCR followed a first-round RT-PCR using HTBI primers. TCRdb called the multiplex PCR reads again in MiXCR, with one record for every CDR3 protein. This table has over a million distinct CDR3 sequences, less than 45% appearing once. The germline V and J ends were trimmed by 7 bases and 0 bases, with 19 bases remaining between them. The CDR3 extends over 16 amino acids. Germline CDR1 and CDR2: SQVTM and ANQGSEA. J is TRBJ1-3 and V is TRBV29-1; no clear D. The source material was peripheral blood or thyroid tissue (not recorded which). This TCR was recovered from an adult man with Graves' hyperthyroidism. The CDR3 coding sequence is TGCAGCGCCGCGCGTCGGGGAACGAGCTCTGGAAACACCATATATTTT. The encoded protein is CSAARRGTSSGNTIYF.